This is a list of T cell receptor beta chains from one sample in a study of blood T cell repertoires in COVID-19. TCRdb keeps only in-frame clones here, not all; method: immunoSEQ multiplex PCR. The table shows more than 300,000 clones, with 85% to 90% occurring only once. The specimen was peripheral blood. The receptors were gathered from a woman aged 30 to 39 with COVID-19, enrolled during active disease. CDR3s include the opening cysteine and the closing phenylalanine or tryptophan. D genes are given only for firm matches. Some rows mark clone size as missing; the rest say once, few, many or name a class of expanded clone.

d_gene	abundance	v_gene	len	j_gene	CDR3aa	CDR3nt
TRBD2	NA	TRBV5-6	15	TRBJ2-5	CASSPGLAGLETQYF	TGTGCCAGCAGCCCGGGACTAGCGGGGTTGGAGACCCAGTACTTC
NA	NA	TRBV7-8	15	TRBJ1-6	CASSLSRGPISPLHF	TGTGCCAGCAGCTTGTCCCGCGGGCCAATATCACCCCTCCACTTT
NA	NA	TRBV30	13	TRBJ1-2	CAWSVNRRHGYTF	TGTGCCTGGAGTGTCAACAGGCGGCATGGCTACACCTTC
NA	once	TRBV2	14	TRBJ1-2	CASSEARGFYGYTF	TGTGCCAGCAGTGAAGCGCGAGGATTCTATGGCTACACCTTC
TRBD1	NA	TRBV9	15	TRBJ1-2	CASSATGTGAGGYTF	TGTGCCAGCAGCGCAACCGGGACAGGGGCTGGTGGCTACACCTTC
TRBD2	NA	TRBV3-1/TRBV3-2	17	TRBJ2-2	CASSGGRLAGGPGELFF	TGTGCCAGCAGCGGCGGTCGGCTAGCGGGGGGCCCCGGGGAGCTGTTTTTT
NA	NA	TRBV2	14	TRBJ1-2	CASRQALVLGGYTF	TGTGCCAGCAGGCAGGCTTTGGTACTTGGGGGCTACACCTTC
TRBD2	NA	TRBV7-9	16	TRBJ2-1	CASSGRGTSGGTEQFF	TGTGCCAGCAGCGGCAGAGGGACTAGCGGGGGCACTGAGCAGTTCTTC
NA	NA	TRBV12-3/TRBV12-4	13	TRBJ1-6	CASSASYNSPLHF	TGTGCCAGCAGTGCCAGCTATAATTCACCCCTCCACTTT
NA	NA	TRBV4-1	16	TRBJ1-5	CASSPYWAASNQPQHF	TGCGCCAGCAGCCCGTATTGGGCAGCCAGCAATCAGCCCCAGCATTTT
NA	NA	TRBV18	15	TRBJ2-2	CASSPTRANTGELFF	TGTGCCAGCTCACCGACTAGAGCGAACACCGGGGAGCTGTTTTTT
NA	once	TRBV6-1	15	TRBJ1-1	CASSDKNRVKYQAFF	TGTGCCAGCAGTGATAAAAACCGGGTCAAATATCAAGCTTTCTTT
NA	NA	TRBV7-9	12	TRBJ2-1	CASTPGNNEQFF	TGTGCCAGCACGCCGGGAAACAATGAGCAGTTCTTC
TRBD1	NA	TRBV18	15	TRBJ1-5	CASSPGTGGNQPQHF	TGTGCCAGCTCACCAGGGACAGGGGGCAATCAGCCCCAGCATTTT
TRBD1	NA	TRBV3-1/TRBV3-2	16	TRBJ2-5	CASSELGTGGRETQYF	TGTGCCAGCAGCGAACTTGGGACAGGGGGCAGAGAGACCCAGTACTTC
NA	NA	TRBV6-5	15	TRBJ1-1	CAIRELGRGVTEAFF	TGTGCCATACGAGAACTGGGCAGGGGTGTCACTGAAGCTTTCTTT
NA	NA	TRBV28	15	TRBJ1-1	CASIPLQSQNTEAFF	TGTGCCAGCATCCCCCTCCAGTCTCAGAACACTGAAGCTTTCTTT
TRBD1	NA	TRBV4-1	17	TRBJ1-5	CASSQAFPGQGNQPQHF	TGCGCCAGCAGCCAAGCCTTCCCGGGACAGGGCAATCAGCCCCAGCATTTT
TRBD1	NA	TRBV5-1	17	TRBJ2-3	CASSPGDRSRSTDTQYF	TGCGCCAGCAGCCCGGGGGACAGGAGCCGATCCACAGATACGCAGTATTTT
TRBD1	NA	TRBV5-1	15	TRBJ2-5	CASSPRQGRLETQYF	TGCGCCAGCAGCCCCAGACAGGGGAGATTAGAGACCCAGTACTTC
NA	NA	TRBV5-4	13	TRBJ2-5	CASSRTGSQTQYF	TGTGCCAGCAGCCGAACCGGGTCACAGACCCAGTACTTC
NA	NA	TRBV4-1	17	TRBJ1-1	CASSQDGARLGNTEAFF	TGCGCCAGCAGCCAAGATGGGGCGAGGTTGGGGAACACTGAAGCTTTCTTT
NA	once	TRBV6-4	13	TRBJ2-3	CASSDTASGTQYF	TGTGCCAGCAGTGACACGGCGAGCGGTACGCAGTATTTT
TRBD1	once	TRBV2	14	TRBJ2-3	CASSGDRGTDTQYF	TGTGCCAGCAGTGGAGACAGGGGCACAGATACGCAGTATTTT
TRBD1	NA	TRBV5-1	16	TRBJ1-1	CASSTGTGVWNTEAFF	TGCGCCAGCAGCACGGGGACAGGGGTTTGGAACACTGAAGCTTTCTTT
NA	NA	TRBV19	15	TRBJ2-3	CASESGERATDTQYF	TGTGCTTCGGAATCTGGAGAGCGCGCCACAGATACGCAGTATTTT
TRBD1	NA	TRBV6-5	15	TRBJ1-2	CASRDRGRSNYGYTF	TGTGCCAGCAGGGACAGGGGTCGTTCTAACTATGGCTACACCTTC
TRBD1	NA	TRBV6-5	15	TRBJ2-1	CASSSDRGSYNEQFF	TGTGCCAGCAGCTCCGACAGGGGGTCCTACAATGAGCAGTTCTTC
TRBD2	NA	TRBV4-1	17	TRBJ2-3	CASSRGTSGTSTDTQYF	TGCGCCAGCAGCCGAGGGACTAGCGGAACTAGCACAGATACGCAGTATTTT
TRBD1	NA	TRBV19	16	TRBJ1-1	CASRPPAGGWTTEAFF	TGTGCCAGTAGGCCCCCGGCAGGGGGGTGGACGACTGAAGCTTTCTTT
TRBD2	NA	TRBV5-1	16	TRBJ2-3	CASSLASGGSTDTQYF	TGCGCCAGCAGCTTGGCGAGCGGGGGGTCCACAGATACGCAGTATTTT
NA	NA	TRBV25-1	18	TRBJ2-5	CASSELEGLWAGKETQYF	TGTGCCAGCAGTGAATTAGAGGGCTTATGGGCGGGTAAAGAGACCCAGTACTTC
TRBD1	few	TRBV5-8	15	TRBJ1-1	CASSPWGQVNTEAFF	TGTGCCAGCAGCCCCTGGGGACAGGTGAACACTGAAGCTTTCTTT